The 9 T cell receptor beta chains in this list originate from one sample, sequenced in a study of blood T cells in healthy people across ages. The use of a sample-barcoded 5' primer and a J-beta primer mix characterized a second PCR of 7 to 11 cycles. TCRdb re-analysed the 5' RACE reads in MiXCR, keeping a single row per CDR3 protein. This sample yields 700,000 to 1,000,000 distinct CDR3 sequences, of which approximately 44% are seen a single time; about a fifth belongs to the top ten. Material: blood. The receptor set was obtained from a man aged 55 to 69 in good health.

The rearrangement links TRBV20-1 to TRBJ2-3; TRBD2 matches 7 bases. This CDR3 contains 14 residues. Germline CDR1 reads DFQATT; CDR2 reads SNEGSKA (reference sequence). CDR3 residues: CSPRRGGGADTQYF. As DNA, the CDR3 is TGCAGCCCCAGAAGGGGCGGGGGAGCAGATACGCAGTATTTT.

In this sample, this clonotype turned up many times. The chain combines TRBV5-1 with TRBJ2-1; D unresolved. This CDR3 contains 14 residues. The germline V and J ends were trimmed by 10 bases and 4 bases, with 18 bases remaining between them. Looked up from germline, CDR1 is SGHRS and CDR2 is YFSETQ. CDR3 residues: CASQSDLLYNEQFF. CDR3 nucleotide sequence: TGCGCCTCTCAGTCAGACTTACTGTACAATGAGCAGTTCTTC.

The V and J genes are TRBV20-1 and TRBJ1-1; TRBD1 aligns across 7 bases. The junction had 5 bases not matched to a gene; V was cut back by 3 bases and J by 1 base. The CDR3 covers 14 residues. Germline CDR1 is DFQATT and CDR2 is SNEGSKA (reference sequence). CDR3 nucleotide sequence: TGCAGTGCTAGGGGGACAGCGAGGAACACTGAAGCTTTCTTT. This sequence encodes CSARGTARNTEAFF.

This clonotype was seen only a few times. The chain has TRBV7-9 and TRBJ2-6; D gene unclear. The germline V and J ends were trimmed by 1 base and 5 bases, with 21 bases remaining between them. This CDR3 is built from 19 residues. Looked up from germline, CDR1 is SEHNR and CDR2 is FQNEAQ (reference sequence). The CDR3, as DNA: TGTGCCAGCAGCTTAGATGCGTTTTCCGGGTTACTGAGGGCCAACGTCCTGACTTTC. This codes for CASSLDAFSGLLRANVLTF. Full variable domain (remainder filled in from reference TRBV7-9 and TRBJ2-6): DTGVSQNPRHKITKRGQNVTFRCDPISEHNRLYWYRQTLGQGPEFLTYFQNEAQLEKSRLLSDRFSAERPKGSFSTLEIQRTEQGDSAMYLCASSLDAFSGLLRANVLTFGAGSRLTVL.

Concerning this clonotype itself: Germline is not matched at one junction end, which may reflect a read error. The chain joins TRBV4-2 to TRBJ2-2; D is possibly TRBD1 (5 bases). The germline CDR1 and CDR2 sequences are LGHNA and YNFKEQ. The CDR3 runs 16 residues. The CDR3 DNA follows: TGTGCCGGCAGCCAAGAGCCAGGGTTGGGGACCGGGGAGCTGTTTTTT. This encodes CAGSQEPGLGTGELFF.

This clonotype was counted at least ten times. The J gene is TRBJ2-7, the V gene TRBV25-1, with a possible D match to TRBD1 (7 bases). The length of the CDR3 is 15 residues. V was trimmed by 5 bases and J by 3 bases, leaving 17 bases between them. The germline V gene encodes CDR1 MGHDK and CDR2 SYGVNS. The CDR3 sequence: CASSPRGARVYEQYF. The CDR3 DNA sequence: TGTGCCAGCAGTCCCAGGGGGGCGAGGGTCTACGAGCAGTACTTC.

The rearrangement links TRBV10-3 to TRBJ1-2, with D possibly being TRBD1 (6 bases). Trimming left V 0 bases short and J 8 bases short, with 13 bases between. CDR1 ENHRY and CDR2 SYGVKD come from the germline V gene. This CDR3 contains 14 residues. The CDR3 loop reads CAISESMGAAGYTF. The DNA of the CDR3 is TGTGCCATCAGTGAGTCAATGGGGGCGGCCGGCTACACCTTC.

The CDR3, as DNA: TGCAGTGCTAGAGGGACATTGAACACTGAAGCTTTCTTT. Translated: CSARGTLNTEAFF. The chain uses TRBV20-1 and TRBJ1-1; D perhaps matches TRBD1 (5 bases). Germline V gene lookup returns CDR1 DFQATT and CDR2 SNEGSKA (reference sequence). This CDR3 is 13 amino acids long. The germline V and J ends were trimmed by 1 base and 0 bases, with 6 bases remaining between them.

The V and J genes are TRBV24-1 and TRBJ2-1; a possible D gene is TRBD2 (5 bases). CDR1 KGHDR and CDR2 SFDVKD come from the germline V gene. V lost 5 bases and J lost 5, with 12 bases in between. This CDR3 is built from 14 residues. The CDR3 reads CATSVGSDHNEQFF. The CDR3 nucleotides read TGTGCCACCAGTGTAGGTAGCGACCACAATGAGCAGTTCTTC.